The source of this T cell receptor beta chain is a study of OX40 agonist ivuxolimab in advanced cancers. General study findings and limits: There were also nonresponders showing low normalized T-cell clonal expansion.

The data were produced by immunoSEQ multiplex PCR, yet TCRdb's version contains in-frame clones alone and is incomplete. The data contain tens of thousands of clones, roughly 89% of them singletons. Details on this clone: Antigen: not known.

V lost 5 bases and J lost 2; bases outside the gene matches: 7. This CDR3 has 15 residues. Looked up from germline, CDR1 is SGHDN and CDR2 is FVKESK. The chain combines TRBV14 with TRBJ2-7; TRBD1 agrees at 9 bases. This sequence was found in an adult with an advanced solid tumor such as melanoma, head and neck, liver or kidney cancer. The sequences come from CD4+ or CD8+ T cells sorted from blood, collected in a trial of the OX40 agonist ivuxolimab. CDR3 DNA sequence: TGTGCCAGCAGCAAAGCCGGGACAGGGACCTACGAGCAGTACTTC. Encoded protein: CASSKAGTGTYEQYF. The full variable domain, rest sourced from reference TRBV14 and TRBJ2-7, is EAGVTQFPSHSVIEKGQTVTLRCDPISGHDNLYWYRRVMGKEIKFLLHFVKESKQDESGMPNNRFLAERTGGTYSTLKVQPAELEDSGVYFCASSKAGTGTYEQYFGPGTRLTVT.